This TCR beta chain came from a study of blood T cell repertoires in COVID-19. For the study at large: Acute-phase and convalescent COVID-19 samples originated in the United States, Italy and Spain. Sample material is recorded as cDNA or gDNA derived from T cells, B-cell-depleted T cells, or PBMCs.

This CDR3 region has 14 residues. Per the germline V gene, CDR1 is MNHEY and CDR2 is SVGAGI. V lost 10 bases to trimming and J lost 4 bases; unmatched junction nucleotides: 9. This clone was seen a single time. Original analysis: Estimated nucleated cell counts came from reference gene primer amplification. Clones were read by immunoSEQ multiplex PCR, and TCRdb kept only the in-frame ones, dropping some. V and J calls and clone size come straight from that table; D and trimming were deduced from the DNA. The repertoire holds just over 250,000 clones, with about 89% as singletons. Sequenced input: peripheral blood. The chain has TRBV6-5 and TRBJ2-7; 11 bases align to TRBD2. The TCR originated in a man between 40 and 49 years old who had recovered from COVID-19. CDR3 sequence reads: CATRIAGGPYEQYF. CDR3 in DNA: TGTGCCACCAGAATAGCGGGGGGGCCTTACGAGCAGTACTTC.